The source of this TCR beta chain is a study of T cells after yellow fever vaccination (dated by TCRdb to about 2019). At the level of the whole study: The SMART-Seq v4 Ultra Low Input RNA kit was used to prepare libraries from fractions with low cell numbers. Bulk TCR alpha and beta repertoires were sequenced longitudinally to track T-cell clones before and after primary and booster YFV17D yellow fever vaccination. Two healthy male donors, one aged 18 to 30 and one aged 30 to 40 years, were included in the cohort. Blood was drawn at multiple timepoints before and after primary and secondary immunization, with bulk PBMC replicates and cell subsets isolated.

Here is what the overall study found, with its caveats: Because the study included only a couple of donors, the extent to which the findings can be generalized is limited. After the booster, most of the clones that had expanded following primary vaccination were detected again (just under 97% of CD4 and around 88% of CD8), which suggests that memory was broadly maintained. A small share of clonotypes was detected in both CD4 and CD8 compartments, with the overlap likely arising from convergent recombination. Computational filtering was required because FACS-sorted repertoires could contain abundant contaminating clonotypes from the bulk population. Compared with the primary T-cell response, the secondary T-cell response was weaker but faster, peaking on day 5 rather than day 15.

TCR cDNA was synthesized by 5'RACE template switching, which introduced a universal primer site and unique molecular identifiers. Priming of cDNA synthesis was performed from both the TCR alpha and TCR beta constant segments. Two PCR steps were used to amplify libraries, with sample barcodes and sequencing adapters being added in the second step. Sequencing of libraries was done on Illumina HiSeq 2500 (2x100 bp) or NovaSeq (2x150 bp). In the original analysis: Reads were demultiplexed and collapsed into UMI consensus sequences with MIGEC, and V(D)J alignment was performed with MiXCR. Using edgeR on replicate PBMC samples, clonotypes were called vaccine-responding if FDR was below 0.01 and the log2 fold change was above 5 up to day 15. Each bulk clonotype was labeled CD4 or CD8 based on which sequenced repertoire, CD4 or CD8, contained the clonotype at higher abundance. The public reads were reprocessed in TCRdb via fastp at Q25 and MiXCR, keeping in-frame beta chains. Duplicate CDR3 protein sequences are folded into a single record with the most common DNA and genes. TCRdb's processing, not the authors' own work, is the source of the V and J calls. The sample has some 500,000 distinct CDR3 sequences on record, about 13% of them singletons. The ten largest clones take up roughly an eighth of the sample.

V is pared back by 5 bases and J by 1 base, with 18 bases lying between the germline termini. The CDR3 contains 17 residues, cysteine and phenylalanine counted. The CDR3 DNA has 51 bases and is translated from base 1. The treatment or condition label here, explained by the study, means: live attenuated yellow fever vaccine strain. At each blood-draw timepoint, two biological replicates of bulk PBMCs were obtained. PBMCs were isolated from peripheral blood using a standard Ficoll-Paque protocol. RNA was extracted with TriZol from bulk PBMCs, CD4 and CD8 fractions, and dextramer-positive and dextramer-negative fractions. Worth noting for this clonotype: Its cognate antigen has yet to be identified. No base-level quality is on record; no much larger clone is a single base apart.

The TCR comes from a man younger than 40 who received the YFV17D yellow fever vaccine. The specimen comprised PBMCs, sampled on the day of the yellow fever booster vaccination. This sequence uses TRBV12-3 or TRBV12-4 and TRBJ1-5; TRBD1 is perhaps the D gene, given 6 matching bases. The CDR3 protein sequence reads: CASSRAPAGVSNQPQHF. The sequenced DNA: TGTGCCAGCAGTCGTGCCCCCGCAGGGGTGAGCAATCAGCCCCAGCATTTT.